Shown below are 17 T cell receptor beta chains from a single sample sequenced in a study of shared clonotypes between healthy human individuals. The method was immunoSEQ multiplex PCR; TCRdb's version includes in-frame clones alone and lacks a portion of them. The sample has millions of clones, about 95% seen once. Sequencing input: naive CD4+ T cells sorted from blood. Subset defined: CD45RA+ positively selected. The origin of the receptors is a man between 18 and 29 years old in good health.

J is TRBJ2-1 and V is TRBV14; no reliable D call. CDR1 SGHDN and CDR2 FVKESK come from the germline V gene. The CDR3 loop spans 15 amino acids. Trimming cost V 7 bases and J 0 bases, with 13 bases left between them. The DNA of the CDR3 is TGTGCCAGCAAAGGCGGCTTCAGCTCCTACAATGAGCAGTTCTTC. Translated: CASKGGFSSYNEQFF.

This CDR3 reads CAWSVTGASGRKQYF. The CDR3 DNA reads as TGTGCCTGGAGTGTAACCGGGGCTAGCGGGAGGAAGCAGTACTTC. The V call is TRBV30, the J call TRBJ2-7; 11 bases fit TRBD2. Germline loops: CDR1 GTSNPN, CDR2 SVGIG (reference sequence). The CDR3 contains 15 residues. The V gene end was trimmed by 0 bases and the J gene end by 8 bases; junction bases not matched to a gene: 9. Combining the CDR3 with reference TRBV30 and TRBJ2-7 gives the whole variable domain SQTIHQWPATLVQPVGSPLSLECTVEGTSNPNLYWYRQAAGRGLQLLFYSVGIGQISSEVPQNLSASRPQDRQFILSSKKLLLSDSGFYLCAWSVTGASGRKQYFGPGTRLTVT.

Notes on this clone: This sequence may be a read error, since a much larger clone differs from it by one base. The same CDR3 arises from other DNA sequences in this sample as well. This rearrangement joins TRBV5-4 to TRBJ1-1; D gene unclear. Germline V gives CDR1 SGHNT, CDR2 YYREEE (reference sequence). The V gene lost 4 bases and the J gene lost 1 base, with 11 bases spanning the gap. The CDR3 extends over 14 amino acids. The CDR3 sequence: CASSQVGGNTEAFF. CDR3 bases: TGTGCCAGCAGCCAAGTTGGCGGGAACACTGAAGCTTTCTTT.

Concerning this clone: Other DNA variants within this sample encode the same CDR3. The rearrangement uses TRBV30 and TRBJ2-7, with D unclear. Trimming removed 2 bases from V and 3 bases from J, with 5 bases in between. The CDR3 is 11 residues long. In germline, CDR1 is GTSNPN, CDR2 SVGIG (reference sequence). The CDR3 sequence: CAWSPLYEQYF. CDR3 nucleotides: TGTGCCTGGAGTCCACTCTACGAGCAGTACTTC.

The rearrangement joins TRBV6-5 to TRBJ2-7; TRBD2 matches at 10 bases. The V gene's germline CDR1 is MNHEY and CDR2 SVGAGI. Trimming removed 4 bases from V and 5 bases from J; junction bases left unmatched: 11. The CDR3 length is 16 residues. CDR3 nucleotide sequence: TGTGCCAGCAGTTCACTAGCGGGGCAATTTCGGCACGAGCAGTACTTC. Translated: CASSSLAGQFRHEQYF.

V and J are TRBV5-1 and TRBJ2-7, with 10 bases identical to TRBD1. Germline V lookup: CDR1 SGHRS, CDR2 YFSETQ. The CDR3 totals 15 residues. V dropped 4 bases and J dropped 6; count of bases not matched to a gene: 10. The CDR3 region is CASSPRTGGKTEQYF. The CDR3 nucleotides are TGCGCCAGCAGCCCCCGGACAGGGGGAAAAACCGAGCAGTACTTC.

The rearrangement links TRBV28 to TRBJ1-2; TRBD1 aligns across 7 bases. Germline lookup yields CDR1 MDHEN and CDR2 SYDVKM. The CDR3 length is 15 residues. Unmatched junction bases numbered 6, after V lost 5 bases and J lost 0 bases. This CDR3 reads CASSLTGVANYGYTF. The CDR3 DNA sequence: TGTGCCAGCAGTCTCACAGGGGTAGCTAACTATGGCTACACCTTC.

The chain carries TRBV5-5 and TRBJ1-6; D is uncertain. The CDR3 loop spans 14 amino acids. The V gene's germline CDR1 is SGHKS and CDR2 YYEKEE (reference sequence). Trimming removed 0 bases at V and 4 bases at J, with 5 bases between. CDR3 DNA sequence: TGTGCCAGCAGCTTGGACGTATATAATTCACCCCTCCACTTT. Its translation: CASSLDVYNSPLHF.

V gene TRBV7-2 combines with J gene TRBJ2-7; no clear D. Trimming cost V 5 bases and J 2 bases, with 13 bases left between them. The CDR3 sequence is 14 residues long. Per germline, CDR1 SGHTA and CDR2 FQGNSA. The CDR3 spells CASSTTLKPYEQYF. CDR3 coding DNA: TGTGCCAGCAGCACGACGTTGAAACCCTACGAGCAGTACTTC.

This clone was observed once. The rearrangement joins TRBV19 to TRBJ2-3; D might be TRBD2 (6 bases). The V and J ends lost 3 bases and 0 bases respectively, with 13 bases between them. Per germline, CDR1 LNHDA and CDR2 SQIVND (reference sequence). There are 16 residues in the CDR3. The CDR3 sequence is CASSIIGGPSTDTQYF. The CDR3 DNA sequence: TGTGCCAGTAGTATCATCGGGGGTCCTAGCACAGATACGCAGTATTTT.

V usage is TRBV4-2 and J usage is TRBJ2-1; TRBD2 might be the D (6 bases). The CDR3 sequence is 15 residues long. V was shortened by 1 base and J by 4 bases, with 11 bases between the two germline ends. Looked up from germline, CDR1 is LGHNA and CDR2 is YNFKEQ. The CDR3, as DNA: TGTGCCAGCAGCCAAGGGCTAGCGACTTACAATGAGCAGTTCTTC. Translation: CASSQGLATYNEQFF.

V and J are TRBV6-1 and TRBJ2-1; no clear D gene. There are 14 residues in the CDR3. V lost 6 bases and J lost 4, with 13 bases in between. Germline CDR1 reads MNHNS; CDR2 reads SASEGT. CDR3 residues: CASREKGTYNEQFF. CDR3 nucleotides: TGTGCCAGCAGAGAGAAGGGAACTTACAATGAGCAGTTCTTC.

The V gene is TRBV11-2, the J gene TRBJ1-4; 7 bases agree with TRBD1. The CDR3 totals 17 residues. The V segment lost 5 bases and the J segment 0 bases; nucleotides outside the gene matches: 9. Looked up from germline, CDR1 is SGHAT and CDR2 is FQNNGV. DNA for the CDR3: TGTGCCAGCAGCCTTACAGGGGTCCCCGCAACTAATGAAAAACTGTTTTTT. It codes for CASSLTGVPATNEKLFF.

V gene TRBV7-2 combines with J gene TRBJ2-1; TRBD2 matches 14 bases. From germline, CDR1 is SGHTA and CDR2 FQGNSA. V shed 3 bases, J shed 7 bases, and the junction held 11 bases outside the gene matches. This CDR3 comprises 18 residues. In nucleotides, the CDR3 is TGTGCCAGCAGCTTCTCTGGGGGCCGACTAGCGGGAGGGAATGAGCAGTTCTTC. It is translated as CASSFSGGRLAGGNEQFF.

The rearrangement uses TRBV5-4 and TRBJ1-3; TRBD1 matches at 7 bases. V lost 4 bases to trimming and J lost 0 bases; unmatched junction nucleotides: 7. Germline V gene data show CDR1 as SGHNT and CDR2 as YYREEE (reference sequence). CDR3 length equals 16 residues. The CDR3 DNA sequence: TGTGCCAGCAGCCTTGGGTCAGGGGGCTCTGGAAACACCATATATTTT. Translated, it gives CASSLGSGGSGNTIYF.

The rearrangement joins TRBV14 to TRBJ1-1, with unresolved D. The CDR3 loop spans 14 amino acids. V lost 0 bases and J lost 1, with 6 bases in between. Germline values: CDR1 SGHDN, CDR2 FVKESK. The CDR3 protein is CASSQELRNTEAFF. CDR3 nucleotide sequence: TGTGCCAGCAGCCAAGAACTGCGGAACACTGAAGCTTTCTTT.

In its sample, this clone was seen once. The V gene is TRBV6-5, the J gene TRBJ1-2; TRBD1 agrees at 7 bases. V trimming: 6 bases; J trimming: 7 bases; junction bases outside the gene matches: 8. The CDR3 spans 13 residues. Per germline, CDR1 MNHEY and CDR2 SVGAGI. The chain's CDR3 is CASSSTGRGGYTF. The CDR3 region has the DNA TGTGCCAGCAGCTCGACAGGGAGGGGTGGCTACACCTTC.